This T cell receptor beta chain derives from a study of shared clonotypes between healthy human individuals (TCRdb year 2020). In the study overall: A couple of women and three men aged 18 to 49 years were included in the cohort. Per donor, three plates each were used for CD4 naive and CD4 memory, two for CD8 naive, and one for CD8 memory. To estimate repertoire size and how much clonotypes are shared between individuals, the study performed deep sequencing of blood TCR repertoires from roughly five healthy adults. To increase sequencing depth and limit assay-specific biases, different laboratories used diverse techniques to prepare libraries and sequence TCR repertoires. Per donor, leukapheresis produced somewhere between about 0.9 and 9 billion PBMCs. The research as a whole found: Clonotypes shared by all four sorted-subset donors showed higher generation probabilities than non-shared clonotypes. Naive subsets generally had larger estimated clonotype richness than memory subsets did. Sharing across several donors was observed for about 5% of naive CD4, under 4% of naive CD8, 2% to 2.5% of memory CD4, and about 0.38% of memory CD8 clonotypes. The genetic and exposure-history diversity represented was limited by the small number of donors. Sampling was restricted to blood, and TCR repertoires in tissue are likely to differ from TCR repertoires in blood. Pairwise subsampling indicated that sequencing depth was expected to affect the degree of clonotype sharing among donors. Even with the large sequencing depth, rarefaction of the sorted-subset datasets indicated that sequencing was incomplete.

Donors were healthy HIV-negative adults with no recently reported acute infections or vaccinations. Every donor was a Caucasian adult living in Nashville, Tennessee, USA. CD4+ T cells were enriched through magnetic negative selection, after which naive cells were positively selected on CD45RA and the remaining negative fraction served as the memory subset. Blood was collected by leukapheresis, and PBMCs were isolated by Ficoll-Histopaque density gradient centrifugation and then cryopreserved in liquid nitrogen vapor phase. Analytical flow cytometry was used to check the purity and quantity of every magnetically sorted T cell population. Each sorted fraction had its genomic DNA isolated and then quantified by UV absorbance on a Nanodrop 2000c. Trimming at the junction amounts to 3 bases on V and 4 bases on J, and the germline ends lie 19 bases apart. CDR1 is given as SGDLS and CDR2 as YYNGEE, both from the germline V gene. The CDR3 numbers 16 residues from cysteine through phenylalanine. Kept here is only the CDR3 DNA, which spans 48 bases and is read in frame from base 1.

On this clone: Its cognate antigen has yet to be identified. It has no much larger one-base neighbor in the sample; base qualities were not kept.

Using the deep immunoSEQ assay, TCR CDR3 regions were amplified from genomic DNA by multiplex PCR. For each cell subset, the extracted genomic DNA was distributed evenly across all wells of several immunoSEQ 96-well plates, and each plate served as one replicate. Each replicate PCR for sorted subsets received 150 to 250 ng genomic DNA, equal to some 32,000 T cell genomes. The purified libraries were quantified using a Qubit 3.0 fluorometer, sized with a Bioanalyzer 2100, and then quantified again using the KAPA Library Quantification kit. A separate single-read 150-cycle Illumina NextSeq 550 flow cell was used to sequence each immunoSEQ 96-well plate. The published analysis was carried out like this. Because the immunoSEQ output included only junctional sequences and no quality scores, the filtering could not be the same as the filtering used for full-length reads. To assign V/J genes and CDR3, sequences were annotated against IMGT germline references using PyIR, a Python wrapper for IgBLAST v1.9. Reads were removed for weak V/J assignments (E-value above 1e-6), missing CDR3, stop codons, out-of-frame junctions, or ambiguous translated residues. V3J clonotypes were defined by identical inferred V gene, J gene, and CDR3 amino acid sequence. Percentage overlap between repertoires was calculated by dividing the number of shared unique clonotypes by the size of the smaller repertoire. Repertoire richness was assessed with RTK rarefaction, the Chao1 estimator, and Recon v2.1 estimates of unobserved clonotypes. For all TCRbeta clonotypes obtained by the gDNA method from a few donors, generation probabilities were computed with OLGA. Sourced from immuneACCESS, this table was stored by TCRdb with only in-frame sequences that have V and J called. A share of the clones is absent; for the studies checked, an unresolved V gene accounts for under half, and the remainder has no known explanation. D and trimming come from the DNA, and the V and J calls and clone size come from that table. Here the sample has roughly 1.4 million clones; around 98.5% occur a single time. Under 0.45% of the sample goes to the ten largest clones.

This sequence was found in a man aged 25 to 40 in good health. This receptor chain uses TRBV9 and TRBJ2-5; the D region possibly corresponds to TRBD2 (5 bases align). Material: naive CD4+ T cells sorted from blood. In the paper's terms, the cell subset or site label means: CD45RA+ positively selected. The encoded CDR3 is CASSGRTNKEVETQYF. The nucleotides are TGTGCCAGCAGCGGAAGGACGAACAAGGAGGTAGAGACCCAGTACTTC.